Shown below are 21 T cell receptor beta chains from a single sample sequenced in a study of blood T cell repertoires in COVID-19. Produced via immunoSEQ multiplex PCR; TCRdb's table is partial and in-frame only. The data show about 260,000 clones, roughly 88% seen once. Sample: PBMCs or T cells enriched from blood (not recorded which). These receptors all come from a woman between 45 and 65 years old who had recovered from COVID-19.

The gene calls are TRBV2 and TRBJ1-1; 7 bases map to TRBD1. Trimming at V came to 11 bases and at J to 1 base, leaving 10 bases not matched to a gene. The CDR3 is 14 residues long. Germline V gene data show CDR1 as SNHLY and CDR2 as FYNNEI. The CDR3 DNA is TGTGCCGGATTATCGACAGGGACGAACACTGAAGCTTTCTTT. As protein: CAGLSTGTNTEAFF.

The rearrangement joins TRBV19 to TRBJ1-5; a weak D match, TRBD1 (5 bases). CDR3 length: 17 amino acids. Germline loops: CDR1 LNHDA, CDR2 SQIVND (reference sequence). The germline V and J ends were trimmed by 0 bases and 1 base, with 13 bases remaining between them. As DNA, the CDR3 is TGTGCCAGTAGTATAGATCTCGGGGGATCAAGCAATCAGCCCCAGCATTTT. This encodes CASSIDLGGSSNQPQHF.

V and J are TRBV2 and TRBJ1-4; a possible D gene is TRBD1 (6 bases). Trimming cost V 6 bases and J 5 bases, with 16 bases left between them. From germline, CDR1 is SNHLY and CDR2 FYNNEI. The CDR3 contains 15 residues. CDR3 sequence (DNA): TGTGCCAGCAGCCGCCGACTGAGGGGGAATGAAAAACTGTTTTTT. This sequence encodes CASSRRLRGNEKLFF.

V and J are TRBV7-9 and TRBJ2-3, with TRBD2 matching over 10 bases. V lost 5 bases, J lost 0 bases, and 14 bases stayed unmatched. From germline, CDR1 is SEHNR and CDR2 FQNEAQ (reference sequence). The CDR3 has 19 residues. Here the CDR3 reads CASSLPTRTSGTSTDTQYF. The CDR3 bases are TGTGCCAGCAGCCTACCAACCAGGACTAGCGGAACTAGCACAGATACGCAGTATTTT.

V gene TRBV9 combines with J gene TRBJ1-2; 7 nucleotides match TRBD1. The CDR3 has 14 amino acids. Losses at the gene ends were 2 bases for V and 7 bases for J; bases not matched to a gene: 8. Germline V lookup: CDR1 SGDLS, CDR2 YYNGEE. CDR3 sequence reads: CASSVNQGVGGYTF. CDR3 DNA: TGTGCCAGCAGCGTGAACCAGGGGGTAGGTGGCTACACCTTC.

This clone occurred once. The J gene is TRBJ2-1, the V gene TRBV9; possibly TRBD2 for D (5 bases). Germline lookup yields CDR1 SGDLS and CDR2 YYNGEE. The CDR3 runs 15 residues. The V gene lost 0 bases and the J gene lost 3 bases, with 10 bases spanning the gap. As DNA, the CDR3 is TGTGCCAGCAGCGTAGAGGTTGAGGGCTACAATGAGCAGTTCTTC. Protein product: CASSVEVEGYNEQFF.

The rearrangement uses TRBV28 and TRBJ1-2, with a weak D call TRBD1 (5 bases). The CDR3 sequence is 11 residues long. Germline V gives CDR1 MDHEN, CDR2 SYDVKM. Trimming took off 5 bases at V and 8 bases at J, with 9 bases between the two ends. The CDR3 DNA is TGTGCCAGCAGTCCCCAGGGCGGCTACACCTTC. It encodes CASSPQGGYTF.

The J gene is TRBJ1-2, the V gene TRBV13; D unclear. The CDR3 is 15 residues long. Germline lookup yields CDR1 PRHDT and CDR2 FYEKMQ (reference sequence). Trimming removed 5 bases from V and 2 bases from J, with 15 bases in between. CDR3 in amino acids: CASSPHGGVNYGYTF. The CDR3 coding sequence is TGTGCCAGCAGCCCACACGGCGGGGTAAACTATGGCTACACCTTC.

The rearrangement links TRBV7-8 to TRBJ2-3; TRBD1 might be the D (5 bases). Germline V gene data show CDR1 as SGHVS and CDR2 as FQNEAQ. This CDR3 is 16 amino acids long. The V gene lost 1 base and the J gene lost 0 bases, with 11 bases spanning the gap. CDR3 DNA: TGTGCCAGCAGCTTAGGTACAGGAGCTAGCACAGATACGCAGTATTTT. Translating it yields CASSLGTGASTDTQYF. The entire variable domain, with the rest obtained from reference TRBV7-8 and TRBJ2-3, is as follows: GAGVSQSPRYKVAKRGQDVALRCDPISGHVSLFWYQQALGQGPEFLTYFQNEAQLDKSGLPSDRFFAERPEGSVSTLKIQRTQQEDSAVYLCASSLGTGASTDTQYFGPGTRLTVL.

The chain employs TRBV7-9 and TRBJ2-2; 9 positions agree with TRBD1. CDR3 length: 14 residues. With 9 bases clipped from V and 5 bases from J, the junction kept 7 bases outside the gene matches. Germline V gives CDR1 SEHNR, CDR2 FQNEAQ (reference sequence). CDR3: CARSPGTGTGELFF. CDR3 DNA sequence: TGTGCCAGGAGTCCCGGGACAGGGACCGGGGAGCTGTTTTTT.

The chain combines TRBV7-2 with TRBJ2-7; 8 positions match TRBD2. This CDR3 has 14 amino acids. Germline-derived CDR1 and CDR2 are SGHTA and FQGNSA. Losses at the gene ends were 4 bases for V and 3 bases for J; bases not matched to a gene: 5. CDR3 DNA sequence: TGTGCCAGCAGCTCGGGACTAGTGAACTACGAGCAGTACTTC. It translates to CASSSGLVNYEQYF.

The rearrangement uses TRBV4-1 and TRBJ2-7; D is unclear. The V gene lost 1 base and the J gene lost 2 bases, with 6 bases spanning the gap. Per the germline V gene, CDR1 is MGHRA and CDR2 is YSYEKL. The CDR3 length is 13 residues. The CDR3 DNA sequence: TGCGCCAGCAGCCAAGCTCCAGCCTACGAGCAGTACTTC. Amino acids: CASSQAPAYEQYF.

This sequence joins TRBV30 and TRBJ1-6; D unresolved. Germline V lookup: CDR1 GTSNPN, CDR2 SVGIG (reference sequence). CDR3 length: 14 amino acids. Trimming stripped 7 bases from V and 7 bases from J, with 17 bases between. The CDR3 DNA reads TGTGCCTTCGACGCCGGGGTCAGGAATTCACCCCTCCACTTT. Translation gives CAFDAGVRNSPLHF.

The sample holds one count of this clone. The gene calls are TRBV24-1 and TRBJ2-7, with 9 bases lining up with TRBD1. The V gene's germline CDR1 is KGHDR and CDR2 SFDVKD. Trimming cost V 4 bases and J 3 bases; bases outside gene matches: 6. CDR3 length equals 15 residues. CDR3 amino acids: CATSDPGTGIYEQYF. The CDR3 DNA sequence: TGTGCCACCAGTGACCCCGGGACAGGGATCTACGAGCAGTACTTC.

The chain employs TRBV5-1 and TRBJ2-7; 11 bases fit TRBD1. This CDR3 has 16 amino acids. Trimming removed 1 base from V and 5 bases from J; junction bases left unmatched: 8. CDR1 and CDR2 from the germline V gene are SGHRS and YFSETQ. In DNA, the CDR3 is TGCGCCAGCAGCTTGCCCAAATGGACAGGGGGCGACGAGCAGTACTTC. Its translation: CASSLPKWTGGDEQYF.

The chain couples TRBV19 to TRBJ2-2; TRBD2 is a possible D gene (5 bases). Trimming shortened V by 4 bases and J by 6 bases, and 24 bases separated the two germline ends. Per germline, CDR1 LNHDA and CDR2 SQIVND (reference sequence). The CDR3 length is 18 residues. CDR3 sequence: CASSSPGRRARGPGELFF. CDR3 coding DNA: TGTGCCAGTAGTAGCCCGGGTCGAAGGGCTAGAGGGCCCGGGGAGCTGTTTTTT.

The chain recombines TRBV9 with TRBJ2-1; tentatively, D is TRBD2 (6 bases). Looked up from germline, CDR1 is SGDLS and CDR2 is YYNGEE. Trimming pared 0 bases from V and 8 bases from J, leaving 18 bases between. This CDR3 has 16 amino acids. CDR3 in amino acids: CASSVELAGSAHEQFF. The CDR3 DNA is TGTGCCAGCAGCGTAGAATTGGCGGGATCGGCCCATGAGCAGTTCTTC.

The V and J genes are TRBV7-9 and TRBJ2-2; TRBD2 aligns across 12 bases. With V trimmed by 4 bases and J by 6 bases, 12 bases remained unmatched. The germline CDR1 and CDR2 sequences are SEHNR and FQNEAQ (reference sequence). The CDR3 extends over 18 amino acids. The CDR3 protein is CASSSRFQGLAGAGELFF. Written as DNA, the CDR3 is TGTGCCAGCAGCTCGCGGTTCCAGGGACTAGCGGGCGCCGGGGAGCTGTTTTTT.

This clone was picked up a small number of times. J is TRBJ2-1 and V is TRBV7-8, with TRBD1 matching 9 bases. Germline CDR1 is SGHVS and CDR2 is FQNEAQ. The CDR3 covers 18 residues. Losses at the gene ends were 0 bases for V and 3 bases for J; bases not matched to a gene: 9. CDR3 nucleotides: TGTGCCAGCAGCTTAGCCATAACCGGGACAGGGAACTACAATGAGCAGTTCTTC. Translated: CASSLAITGTGNYNEQFF.

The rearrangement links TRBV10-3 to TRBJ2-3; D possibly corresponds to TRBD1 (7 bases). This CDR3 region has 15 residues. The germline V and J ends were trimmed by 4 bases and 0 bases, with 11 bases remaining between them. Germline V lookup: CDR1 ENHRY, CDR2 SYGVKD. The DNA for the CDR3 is TGTGCCATCAGTGCGGAGGGACAGAGCACAGATACGCAGTATTTT. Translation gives CAISAEGQSTDTQYF.

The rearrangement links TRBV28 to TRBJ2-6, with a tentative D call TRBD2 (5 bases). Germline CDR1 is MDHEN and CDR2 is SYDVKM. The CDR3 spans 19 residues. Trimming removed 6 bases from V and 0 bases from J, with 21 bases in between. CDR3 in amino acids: CASSPSGSLTRSGANVLTF. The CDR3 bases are TGTGCCAGCAGCCCTTCGGGATCCCTAACCCGCTCTGGGGCCAACGTCCTGACTTTC.